The present TCR beta chain was sequenced within a study of T cell clones after liver transplantation. Across the study: TCRbeta sequencing after a pre-transplant mixed lymphocyte reaction identified graft-donor-reactive clones, later tracked in post-transplant blood. Standard immunosuppression, with no induction, continued until 12-24 months after transplant. Regarding the study as a whole: Small, mixed patient groups and varying post-transplant times limit these conclusions.

Sequenced by immunoSEQ multiplex PCR; TCRdb stores in-frame clones only, minus some. The sample has tens of thousands of clones; almost 95% are singletons. A word on this clone: Its antigen is unidentified.

V was clipped by 2 bases and J by 6 bases, with 14 bases between them. The CDR3 runs 14 residues. Germline V CDR1 and CDR2: MNHEY, SMNVEV (reference sequence). This TCR was recovered from a human patient who received a liver transplant. Some T cells could come from the graft donor. The gene calls are TRBV27 and TRBJ2-7, with D perhaps given as TRBD1 or TRBD2 (6 bases each). The sample consisted of CD4+ T cells from blood, taken roughly 25 months after liver transplant. The CDR3 here is CASSLGGPPSEQYF. CDR3 nucleotide sequence: TGTGCCAGCAGTTTAGGGGGGCCCCCCAGCGAGCAGTACTTC.